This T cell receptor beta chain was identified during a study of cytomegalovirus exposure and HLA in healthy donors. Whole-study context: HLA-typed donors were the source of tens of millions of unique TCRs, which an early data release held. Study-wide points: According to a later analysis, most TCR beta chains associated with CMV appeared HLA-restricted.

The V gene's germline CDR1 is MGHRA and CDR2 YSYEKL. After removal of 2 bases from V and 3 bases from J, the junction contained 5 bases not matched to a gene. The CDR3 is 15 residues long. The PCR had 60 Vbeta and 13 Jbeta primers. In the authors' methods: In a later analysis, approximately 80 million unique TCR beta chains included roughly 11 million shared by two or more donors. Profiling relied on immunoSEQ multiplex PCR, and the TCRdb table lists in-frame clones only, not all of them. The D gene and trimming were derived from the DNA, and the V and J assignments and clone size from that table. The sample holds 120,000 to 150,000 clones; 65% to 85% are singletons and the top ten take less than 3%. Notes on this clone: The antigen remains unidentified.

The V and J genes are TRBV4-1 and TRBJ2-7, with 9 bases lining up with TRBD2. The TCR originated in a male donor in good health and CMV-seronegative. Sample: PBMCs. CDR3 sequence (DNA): TGCGCCAGCAGCCAATTAGCGGGAGCACTCTACGAGCAGTACTTC. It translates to CASSQLAGALYEQYF.